Listed below are T cell receptor beta chains from one sample, sequenced in a study of vaccination and CD4 T cells after COVID-19. Which antigens these TCRs recognize remains unknown. One entry per CDR3 protein results from TCRdb running MiXCR on the PCR reads. Of about 25,000 distinct CDR3 sequences listed, over 55% were seen once; the top ten hold about a sixth. The sequenced sample was CD4+ T cells from blood, cultured in vitro, obtained after SARS-CoV-2 vaccination. Every receptor here comes from a human donor who received a COVID-19 vaccine. Both conserved end residues are part of each CDR3. Fields, in order: CDR3 length, J gene, V gene, clone size, D gene, CDR3 DNA, CDR3 protein. The D gene is left open where the match is weak. Expanded clones get a size class; other rows say once, few or many, or leave the size out.

15 | TRBJ2-3 | TRBV10-2 | few | - | TGCGCCAGCAGTATAAACAGGGAGAACACAGATACGCAGTATTTT | CASSINRENTDTQYF
13 | TRBJ1-1 | TRBV2 | - | - | TGTGCCAGCAGTGAAGTTAGGGGCGCTGAAGCTTTCTTT | CASSEVRGAEAFF
14 | TRBJ2-7 | TRBV7-9 | - | - | TGTGCCAGCAGCTTAGGAGGAGAGGGCTACGAGCAGTACTTC | CASSLGGEGYEQYF
15 | TRBJ2-1 | TRBV7-7 | once | - | TGTGCCAGCAGGGCACCCCGTGGGGGGGCGCGTGAGCAGTTCTTC | CASRAPRGGAREQFF
13 | TRBJ2-5 | TRBV2 | - | TRBD1 | TGTGCCAGCAGTGGGACAGGGAAGGAGACCCAGTACTTC | CASSGTGKETQYF
13 | TRBJ1-1 | TRBV6-5 | few | - | TGTGCCAGCAGTTACGTAAACAGTGCTGAAGCTTTCTTT | CASSYVNSAEAFF
16 | TRBJ1-2 | TRBV5-4 | - | - | TGTGCCAGCAGCTTGGTTAGGGGCACGGATAACTATGGCTACACCTTC | CASSLVRGTDNYGYTF
16 | TRBJ1-2 | TRBV20-1 | few | TRBD1 | TGCAGCTTTAAGGGTGGGACAGTAATCGCTAACTATGGCTACACCTTC | CSFKGGTVIANYGYTF
15 | TRBJ2-3 | TRBV15 | - | - | TGTGCCACCAGCAGAGGTGTACGGAGTACAGATACGCAGTATTTT | CATSRGVRSTDTQYF
13 | TRBJ2-5 | TRBV19 | - | - | TGTGCCAGTAGTATAACCGCAGAAGAGACCCAGTACTTC | CASSITAEETQYF
16 | TRBJ2-2 | TRBV12-3/TRBV12-4 | - | TRBD1 | TGTGCCAGCAGTGCCGGGACAGGGGGCTGGACCGGGGAGCTGTTTTTT | CASSAGTGGWTGELFF
13 | TRBJ1-2 | TRBV7-8 | - | - | TGTGCCAGCAGCTTAGGAGGGGAGGGTGGCTACACCTTC | CASSLGGEGGYTF
15 | TRBJ2-5 | TRBV30 | - | TRBD2 | TGTGCCTCGGGACTAGCGGGGGGGGAACAAGAGACCCAGTACTTC | CASGLAGGEQETQYF
15 | TRBJ2-2 | TRBV5-1 | - | - | TGCGCCAGCAGCTTAGGGGATCCTTCGACCGGGGAGCTGTTTTTT | CASSLGDPSTGELFF
15 | TRBJ2-2 | TRBV7-3 | - | - | TGTGCCAGCAGCTTGGATAGGGTGAACACCGGGGAGCTGTTTTTT | CASSLDRVNTGELFF
13 | TRBJ1-6 | TRBV30 | - | - | TGTGCCTGGAGTGAGGGGTGGAATTCACCCCTCCACTTT | CAWSEGWNSPLHF
15 | TRBJ1-1 | TRBV20-1 | - | TRBD1 | TGCAGTGCTAGAGATGCACGGACAGGGAACACTGAAGCTTTCTTT | CSARDARTGNTEAFF
13 | TRBJ2-3 | TRBV27 | - | - | TGTGCCAGCAGGAGGGGACACACAGATACGCAGTATTTT | CASRRGHTDTQYF